This is a list of T cell receptor beta chains from one sample in a study of monozygotic twins with inflammatory bowel disease. TCRdb re-called the 5' RACE reads and shows each CDR3 protein once, DNA omitted. In all, the sample yields approximately 390,000 distinct CDR3 sequences. The sequenced material came from blood. Source of these receptors: a human donor with ulcerative colitis or Crohn's disease, or a healthy co-twin of an affected twin (not recorded which). Both conserved end residues are part of each CDR3.

j_gene: TRBJ1-1
v_gene: TRBV12-3/TRBV12-4
CDR3aa: CASNGQPLSPTEAFF

j_gene: TRBJ2-2
v_gene: TRBV29-1
CDR3aa: CSVEEAGLNTGELFF

j_gene: TRBJ2-1
v_gene: TRBV24-1
CDR3aa: CATTDGYNEQFF

j_gene: TRBJ2-7
v_gene: TRBV6-5
CDR3aa: CASSSPPGGRYEQYF

j_gene: TRBJ1-2
v_gene: TRBV30
CDR3aa: CASMAGREGYGYTF

j_gene: TRBJ1-2
v_gene: TRBV10-3
CDR3aa: CAISAWTGTGSGYTF

j_gene: TRBJ2-1
v_gene: TRBV10-3
CDR3aa: CAISPGGRYNEQFF

j_gene: TRBJ1-4
v_gene: TRBV28
CDR3aa: CASRTTGQGGKPFF

j_gene: TRBJ1-5
v_gene: TRBV6-1
CDR3aa: CASTPRGTNLGQPQHF

j_gene: TRBJ1-5
v_gene: TRBV20-1
CDR3aa: CSATRDPRKASQHF

j_gene: TRBJ1-4
v_gene: TRBV20-1
CDR3aa: CSARDPQGDLNEKLFF

j_gene: TRBJ1-2
v_gene: TRBV28
CDR3aa: CASSSISGGYGYTF

j_gene: TRBJ2-3
v_gene: TRBV20-1
CDR3aa: CSARSGDTQYF

j_gene: TRBJ2-7
v_gene: TRBV11-2
CDR3aa: CASSLEISGGQSSYEQYF